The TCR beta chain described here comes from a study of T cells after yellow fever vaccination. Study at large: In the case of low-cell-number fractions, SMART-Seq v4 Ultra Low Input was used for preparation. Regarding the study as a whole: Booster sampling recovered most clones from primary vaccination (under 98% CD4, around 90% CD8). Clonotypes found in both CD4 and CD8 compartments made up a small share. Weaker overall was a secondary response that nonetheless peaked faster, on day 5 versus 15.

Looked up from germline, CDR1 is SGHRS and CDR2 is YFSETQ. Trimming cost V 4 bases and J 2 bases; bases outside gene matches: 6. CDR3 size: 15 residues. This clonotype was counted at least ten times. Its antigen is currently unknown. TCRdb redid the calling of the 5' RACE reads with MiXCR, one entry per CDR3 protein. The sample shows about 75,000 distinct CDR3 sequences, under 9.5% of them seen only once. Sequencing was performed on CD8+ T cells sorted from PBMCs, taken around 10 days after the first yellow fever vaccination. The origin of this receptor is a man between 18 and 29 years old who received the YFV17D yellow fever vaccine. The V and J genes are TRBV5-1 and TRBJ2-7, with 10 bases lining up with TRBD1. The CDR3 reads CASSLWDRGTYEQYF. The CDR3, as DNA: TGCGCCAGCAGCCTATGGGACAGGGGAACCTACGAGCAGTACTTC.